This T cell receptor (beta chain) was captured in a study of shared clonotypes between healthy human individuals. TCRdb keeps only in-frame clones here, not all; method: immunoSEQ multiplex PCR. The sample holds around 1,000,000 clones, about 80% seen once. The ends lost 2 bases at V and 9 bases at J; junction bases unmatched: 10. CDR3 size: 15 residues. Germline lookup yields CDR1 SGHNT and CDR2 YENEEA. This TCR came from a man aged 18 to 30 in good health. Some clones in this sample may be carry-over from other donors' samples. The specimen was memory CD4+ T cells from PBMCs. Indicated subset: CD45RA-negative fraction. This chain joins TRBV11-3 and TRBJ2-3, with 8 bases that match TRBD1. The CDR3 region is CASSLRTGQMRTQYF. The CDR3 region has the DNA TGTGCCAGCAGCTTACGGACAGGGCAAATGAGGACGCAGTATTTT.